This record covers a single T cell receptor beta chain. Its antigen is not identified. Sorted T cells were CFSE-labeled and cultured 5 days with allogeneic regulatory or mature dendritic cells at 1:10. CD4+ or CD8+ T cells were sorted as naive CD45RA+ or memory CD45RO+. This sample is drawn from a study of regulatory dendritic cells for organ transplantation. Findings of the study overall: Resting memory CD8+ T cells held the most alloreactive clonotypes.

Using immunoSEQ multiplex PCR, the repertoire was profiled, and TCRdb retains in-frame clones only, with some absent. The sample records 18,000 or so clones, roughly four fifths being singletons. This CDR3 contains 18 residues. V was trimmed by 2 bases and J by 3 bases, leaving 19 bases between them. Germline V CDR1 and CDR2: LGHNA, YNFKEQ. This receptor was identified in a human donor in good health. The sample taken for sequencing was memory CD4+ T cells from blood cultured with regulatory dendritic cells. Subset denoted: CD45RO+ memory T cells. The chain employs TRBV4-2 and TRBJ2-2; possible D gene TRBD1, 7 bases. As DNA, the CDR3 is TGTGCCAGCAGCCAATCATACTCCCAGGGGGGTGACACCGGGGAGCTGTTTTTT. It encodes CASSQSYSQGGDTGELFF.